This T cell receptor beta chain emerged from a study of blood T cell repertoires in COVID-19. Generated by immunoSEQ multiplex PCR, the TCRdb table keeps only in-frame clones and is missing some. The sample has 54,000 or so clones; 83% are singletons. In germline, CDR1 is SGHTA, CDR2 FQGNSA. The germline V and J ends were trimmed by 2 bases and 10 bases, with 12 bases remaining between them. CDR3 length: 14 residues. The sample comprised peripheral blood. This clonotype was obtained from a woman aged 60-75 years with acute or convalescent COVID-19. The chain is built from TRBV7-2 and TRBJ1-6; D gene unclear. CDR3 protein: CASSLHGVGSPLHF. The CDR3 DNA is TGTGCCAGCAGCTTACACGGAGTCGGGTCACCCCTCCACTTT.